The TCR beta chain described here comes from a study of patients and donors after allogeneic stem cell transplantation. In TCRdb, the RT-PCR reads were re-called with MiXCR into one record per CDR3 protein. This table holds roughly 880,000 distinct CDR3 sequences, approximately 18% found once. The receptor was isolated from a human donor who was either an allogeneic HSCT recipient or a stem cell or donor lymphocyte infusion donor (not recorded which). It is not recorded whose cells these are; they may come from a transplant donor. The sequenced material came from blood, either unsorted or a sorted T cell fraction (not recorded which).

The CDR3 sequence is CASTPRRTAYEQFF. The DNA for the CDR3 is TGTGCCAGCACGCCCCGCCGGACGGCCTATGAGCAGTTCTTC. This chain uses TRBV7-2 with TRBJ2-1; no definite D call. Trimming left V 7 bases short and J 8 bases short, with 18 bases between. The germline V gene has CDR1 SGHTA and CDR2 FQGNSA. The CDR3 is 14 residues long.